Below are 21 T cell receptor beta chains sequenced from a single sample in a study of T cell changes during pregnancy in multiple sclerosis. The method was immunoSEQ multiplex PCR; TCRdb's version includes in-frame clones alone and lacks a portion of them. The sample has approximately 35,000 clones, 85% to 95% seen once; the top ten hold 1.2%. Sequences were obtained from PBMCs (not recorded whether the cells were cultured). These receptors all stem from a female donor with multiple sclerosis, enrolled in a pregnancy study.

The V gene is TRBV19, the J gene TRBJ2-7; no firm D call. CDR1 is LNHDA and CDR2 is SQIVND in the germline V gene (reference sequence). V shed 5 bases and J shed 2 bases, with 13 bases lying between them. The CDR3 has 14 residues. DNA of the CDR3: TGTGCCAGTAGTCCGGTGCGAGGACCCTACGAGCAGTACTTC. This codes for CASSPVRGPYEQYF.

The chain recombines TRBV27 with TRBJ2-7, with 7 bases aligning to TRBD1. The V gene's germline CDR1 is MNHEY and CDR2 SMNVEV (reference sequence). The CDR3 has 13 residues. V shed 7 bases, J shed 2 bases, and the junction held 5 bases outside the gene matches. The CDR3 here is CASIGQAPYEQYF. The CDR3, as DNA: TGTGCCAGCATAGGACAGGCTCCCTACGAGCAGTACTTC.

The DNA of the CDR3 is TGTGCCAGCACCCGGGGTTACGAGCAGTACTTC. Its protein is CASTRGYEQYF. The V and J genes are TRBV28 and TRBJ2-7; TRBD2 might be the D (5 bases). The CDR3 covers 11 residues. Trimming removed 7 bases from V and 4 bases from J, with 8 bases in between. Germline values: CDR1 MDHEN, CDR2 SYDVKM.

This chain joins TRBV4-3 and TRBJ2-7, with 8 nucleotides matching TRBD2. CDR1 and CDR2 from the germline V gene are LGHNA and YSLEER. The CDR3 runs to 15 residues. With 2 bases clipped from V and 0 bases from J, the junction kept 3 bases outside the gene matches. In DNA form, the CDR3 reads TGCGCCAGCAGCCAATTAAGCGGGAGCTCCTACGAGCAGTACTTC. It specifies CASSQLSGSSYEQYF.

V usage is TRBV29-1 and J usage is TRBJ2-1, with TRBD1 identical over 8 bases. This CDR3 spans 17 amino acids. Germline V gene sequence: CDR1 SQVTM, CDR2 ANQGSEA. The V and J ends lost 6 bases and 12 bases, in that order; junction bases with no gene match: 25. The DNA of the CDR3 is TGCAGCGTGGGTCCCCAGGGGGCGAGGGAGTACACATTGAGGCAGTTCTTC. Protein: CSVGPQGAREYTLRQFF.

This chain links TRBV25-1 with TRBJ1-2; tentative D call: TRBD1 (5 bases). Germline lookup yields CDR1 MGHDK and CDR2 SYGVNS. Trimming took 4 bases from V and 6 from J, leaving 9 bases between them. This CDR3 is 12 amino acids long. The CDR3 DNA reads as TGTGCCAGCAGTGCTGTGGGGGATGGCTACACCTTC. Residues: CASSAVGDGYTF.

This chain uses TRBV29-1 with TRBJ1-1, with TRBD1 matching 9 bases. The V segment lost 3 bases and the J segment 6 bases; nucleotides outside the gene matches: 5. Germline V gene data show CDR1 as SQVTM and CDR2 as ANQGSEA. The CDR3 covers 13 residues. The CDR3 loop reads CSVEGTGPPEAFF. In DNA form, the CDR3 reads TGCAGCGTTGAGGGGACAGGGCCCCCTGAAGCTTTCTTT. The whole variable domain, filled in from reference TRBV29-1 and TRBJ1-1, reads SAVISQKPSRDICQRGTSLTIQCQVDSQVTMMFWYRQQPGQSLTLIATANQGSEATYESGFVIDKFPISRPNLTFSTLTVSNMSPEDSSIYLCSVEGTGPPEAFFGQGTRLTVV.

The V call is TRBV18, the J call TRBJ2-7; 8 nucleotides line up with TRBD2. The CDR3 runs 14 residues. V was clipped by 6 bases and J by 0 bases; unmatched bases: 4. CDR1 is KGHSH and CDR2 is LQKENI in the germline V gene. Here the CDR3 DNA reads TGTGCCAGCTCGCCGGGACTAGTCTCCTACGAGCAGTACTTC. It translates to CASSPGLVSYEQYF.

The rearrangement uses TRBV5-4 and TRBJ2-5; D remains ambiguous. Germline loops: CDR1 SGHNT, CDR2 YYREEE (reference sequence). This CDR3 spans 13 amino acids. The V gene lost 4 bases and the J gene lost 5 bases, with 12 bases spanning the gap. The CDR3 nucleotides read TGTGCCAGCAGCACGGGCCCCGGGGAGACCCAGTACTTC. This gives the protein CASSTGPGETQYF.

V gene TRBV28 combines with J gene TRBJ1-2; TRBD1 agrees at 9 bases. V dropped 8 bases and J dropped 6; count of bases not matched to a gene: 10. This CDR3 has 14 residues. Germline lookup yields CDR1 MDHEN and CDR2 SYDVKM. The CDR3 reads CASAWDREVNGYTF. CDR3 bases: TGTGCCAGCGCATGGGACAGGGAGGTAAATGGCTACACCTTC.

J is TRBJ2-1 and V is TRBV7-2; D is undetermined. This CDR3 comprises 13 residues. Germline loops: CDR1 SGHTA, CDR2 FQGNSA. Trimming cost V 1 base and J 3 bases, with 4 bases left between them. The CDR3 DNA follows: TGTGCCAGCAGCTTAGACCGCTACAATGAGCAGTTCTTC. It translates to CASSLDRYNEQFF.

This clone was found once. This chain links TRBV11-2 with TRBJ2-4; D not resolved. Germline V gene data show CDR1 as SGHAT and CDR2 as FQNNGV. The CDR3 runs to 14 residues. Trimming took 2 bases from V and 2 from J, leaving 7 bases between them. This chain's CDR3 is CASSLMETKNIQYF. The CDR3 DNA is TGTGCCAGCAGCTTAATGGAGACCAAAAACATTCAGTACTTC.

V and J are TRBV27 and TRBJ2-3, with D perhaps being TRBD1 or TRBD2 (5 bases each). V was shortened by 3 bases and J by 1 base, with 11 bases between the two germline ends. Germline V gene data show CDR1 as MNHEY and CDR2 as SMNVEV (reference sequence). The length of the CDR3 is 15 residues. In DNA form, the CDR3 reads TGTGCCAGCAGTTTCGAGGGGCTCCGCACAGATACGCAGTATTTT. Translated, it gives CASSFEGLRTDTQYF.

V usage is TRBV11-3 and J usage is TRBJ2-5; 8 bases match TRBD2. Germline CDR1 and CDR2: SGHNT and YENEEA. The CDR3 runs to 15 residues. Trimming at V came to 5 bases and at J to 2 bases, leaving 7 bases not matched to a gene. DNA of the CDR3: TGTGCCAGCAGCCCCGGGGGGGGCATGCAAGAGACCCAGTACTTC. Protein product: CASSPGGGMQETQYF.

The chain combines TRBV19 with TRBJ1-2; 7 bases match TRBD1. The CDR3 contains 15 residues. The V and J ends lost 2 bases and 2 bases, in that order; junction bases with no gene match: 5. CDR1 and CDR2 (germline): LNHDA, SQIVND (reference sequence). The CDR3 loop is CASSIRGQLNYGYTF. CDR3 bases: TGTGCCAGTAGTATAAGGGGGCAGCTGAACTATGGCTACACCTTC.

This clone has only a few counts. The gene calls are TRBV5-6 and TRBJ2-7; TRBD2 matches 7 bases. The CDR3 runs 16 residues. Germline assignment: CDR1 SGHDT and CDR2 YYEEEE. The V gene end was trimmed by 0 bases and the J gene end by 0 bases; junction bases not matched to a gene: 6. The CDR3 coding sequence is TGTGCCAGCAGCTTGGGGTGGGGGGGACCCTCCTACGAGCAGTACTTC. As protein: CASSLGWGGPSYEQYF.

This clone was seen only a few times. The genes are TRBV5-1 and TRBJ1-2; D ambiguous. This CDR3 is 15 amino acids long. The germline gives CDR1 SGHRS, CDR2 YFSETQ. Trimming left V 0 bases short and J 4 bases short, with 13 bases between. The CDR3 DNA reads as TGCGCCAGCAGCTTGGCCGGCTCCGGGAGCTATGGCTACACCTTC. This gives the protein CASSLAGSGSYGYTF.

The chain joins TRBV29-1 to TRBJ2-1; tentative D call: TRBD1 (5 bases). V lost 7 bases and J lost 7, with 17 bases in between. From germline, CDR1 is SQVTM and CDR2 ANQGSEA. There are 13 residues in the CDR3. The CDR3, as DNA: TGCAGCGCCTCGGGCCCCAAGGGGAATGAGCAGTTCTTC. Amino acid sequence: CSASGPKGNEQFF.

CDR3 sequence: CASSVLAGVHEQYF. CDR3 bases: TGTGCCAGCAGTGTTCTAGCGGGAGTCCACGAGCAGTACTTC. The gene calls are TRBV27 and TRBJ2-7, with TRBD2 identical over 10 bases. CDR3 length: 14 residues. CDR1 and CDR2 (germline): MNHEY, SMNVEV (reference sequence). The J segment lost 5 bases and the V segment lost 5 bases, leaving 6 bases of the junction unmatched.

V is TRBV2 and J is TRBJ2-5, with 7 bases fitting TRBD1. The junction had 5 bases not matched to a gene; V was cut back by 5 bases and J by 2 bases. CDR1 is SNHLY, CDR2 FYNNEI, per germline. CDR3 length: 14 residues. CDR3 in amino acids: CASSPRTGQETQYF. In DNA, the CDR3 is TGTGCCAGCAGTCCCCGGACAGGACAAGAGACCCAGTACTTC.

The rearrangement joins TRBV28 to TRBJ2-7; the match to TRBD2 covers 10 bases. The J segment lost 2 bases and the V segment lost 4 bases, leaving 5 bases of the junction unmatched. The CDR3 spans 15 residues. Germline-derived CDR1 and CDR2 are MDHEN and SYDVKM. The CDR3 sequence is CASSSGTSVTYEQYF. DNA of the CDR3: TGTGCCAGCAGTTCCGGGACTAGCGTTACCTACGAGCAGTACTTC.